This record concerns one T cell receptor beta chain sequence. Antigen specificity is unknown. Expressed TCRB transcripts were sequenced after all isolated RNA was converted to cDNA. TCRdb's copy holds only in-frame clones and misses some; the assay was immunoSEQ multiplex PCR. The data show hundreds of thousands of clones, about an eighth seen once. With 3 bases clipped from V and 4 bases from J, the junction kept 7 bases outside the gene matches. Looked up from germline, CDR1 is SGHAT and CDR2 is FQNNGV. CDR3 length equals 16 residues. Sorting with CD45RO/CCR7/CD25/CD127/CD95/CD27 yielded naive, central memory, regulatory and stem-like memory CD4+ cells. These data belong to a study of beta chain features in type 1 diabetes. Overall study results and limits: Patients' naive, central memory and regulatory TCRB repertoires appeared more alike than those of healthy donors. Within each of all four CD4+ subsets, Type 1 diabetes patients had TCRB CDR3s that were moderately but significantly shorter. Any HLA type influence on TCRB rearrangement was left unresolved here.

The sequencing input was naive CD4+ T cells from blood. This clonotype was sampled from a man younger than 35 with type 1 diabetes. The chain links TRBV11-2 to TRBJ2-5; 11 bases map to TRBD2. The CDR3: CASSLIAGGPGETQYF. In DNA form, the CDR3 reads TGTGCCAGCAGCTTGATAGCGGGGGGGCCCGGAGAGACCCAGTACTTC.